These T cell receptor beta chains were read from a single sample in a study of T cell changes during pregnancy in multiple sclerosis. Using immunoSEQ multiplex PCR, the repertoire was profiled, and TCRdb retains in-frame clones only, with some absent. The sample yields approximately 70,000 clones, about 90% seen once. The sample was peripheral blood, taken in the second trimester of pregnancy. The source is a female donor in good health, enrolled as a control in a pregnancy study. Each CDR3 is given with its conserved first and last residue. D genes are given only for firm matches. A clone size is listed for some rows: how often the clone was seen (once, few, many), or a class if it is expanded.

d_call	v_call	clone_size	j_call	cdr3_nt	cdr3_aa
TRBD1	TRBV28	NA	TRBJ2-3	TGTGCCAGCAGGTTCACAGGGGTGCCAGATACGCAGTATTTT	CASRFTGVPDTQYF
NA	TRBV2	NA	TRBJ1-3	TGTGCCAGCAGTGAGGGGAGGGCAGCTGGAAACACCATATATTTT	CASSEGRAAGNTIYF
TRBD2	TRBV28	once	TRBJ2-7	TGTGCCAGCAGCTGGACTAGCACCCACGAGCAGTACTTC	CASSWTSTHEQYF
TRBD2	TRBV11-2	once	TRBJ2-1	TGTGCCAGCAGCTCCACTAGCGGTAATGAGCAGTTCTTC	CASSSTSGNEQFF
NA	TRBV4-2	NA	TRBJ2-1	TGTGCCAGCAGCCAAGAAAAGTCCGTAGATGAGCAGTTCTTC	CASSQEKSVDEQFF
NA	TRBV19	NA	TRBJ1-5	TGTGCCAGTAGTATAGCGGAGGGGAGGCATCAGCCCCAGCATTTT	CASSIAEGRHQPQHF
NA	TRBV7-2	NA	TRBJ2-7	TGTGCCAGCAGCTTACCCCCAGGGTCCTACGAGCAGTACTTC	CASSLPPGSYEQYF
TRBD2	TRBV7-2	NA	TRBJ2-1	TGTGCCAGCAGCTTAGGTCCTAGCGGGTCCCACAATGAGCAGTTCTTC	CASSLGPSGSHNEQFF
TRBD2	TRBV10-3	NA	TRBJ2-5	TGTGCCATCAGGACTAGCGGGGGACCTCAAGAGACCCAGTACTTC	CAIRTSGGPQETQYF
NA	TRBV27	NA	TRBJ2-1	TGTGCCAGTGGCCGGGGGAATGAGCAGTTCTTC	CASGRGNEQFF
NA	TRBV6-5	NA	TRBJ2-3	TGTGCCAGCAGTTACAGGGGGGGGCTCGGTACGCAGTATTTT	CASSYRGGLGTQYF
NA	TRBV5-1	NA	TRBJ2-5	TGCGCCAGCAGCACGGTCTTCCAAGAGACCCAGTACTTC	CASSTVFQETQYF
NA	TRBV6-6	NA	TRBJ2-3	TGTGCCAGCAGTTTTCTCTACCGGGACACCACAGATACGCAGTATTTT	CASSFLYRDTTDTQYF
TRBD1	TRBV9	NA	TRBJ1-6	TGTGCCAGCAGCCGGAACCCCGGGACAGATAATTCACCCCTCCACTTT	CASSRNPGTDNSPLHF
NA	TRBV28	NA	TRBJ2-1	TGTGCCAGCAGTTTAGAGCGGACCGGCTCCTACAATGAGCAGTTCTTC	CASSLERTGSYNEQFF
NA	TRBV5-1	NA	TRBJ2-5	TGCGCCAGCAGCCGCGGGACAGAGAGAGAGACCCAGTACTTC	CASSRGTERETQYF
TRBD1	TRBV5-1	NA	TRBJ1-1	TGCGCCAGCAGCGGGGGACAGCGAATGAACACTGAAGCTTTCTTT	CASSGGQRMNTEAFF
NA	TRBV6-1	NA	TRBJ2-3	TGTGCCAGCAGTGAAGTCGTTTATCGAACAGGGGAGGCAGATACGCAGTATTTT	CASSEVVYRTGEADTQYF
NA	TRBV6-1	NA	TRBJ2-7	TGTGCCAGCAGTGAAGCCCCTTCCTACGAGCAGTACTTC	CASSEAPSYEQYF
NA	TRBV29-1	NA	TRBJ2-2	TGCAGCGTTGGGACTGCGAACACCGGGGAGCTGTTTTTT	CSVGTANTGELFF
TRBD1	TRBV27	NA	TRBJ1-5	TGTGCCAGCGGCCACTCGGACAGGGCGGCCCAGCATTTT	CASGHSDRAAQHF
TRBD2	TRBV7-8	NA	TRBJ2-2	TGTGCCAGCAGCTTAGTGGGACTAGCATCGCCCGGGGAGCTGTTTTTT	CASSLVGLASPGELFF
NA	TRBV14	NA	TRBJ1-1	TGTGCCAGCAGCCAATGGCGGGATGCTGAAGCTTTCTTT	CASSQWRDAEAFF
NA	TRBV28	NA	TRBJ1-5	TGTGCCAGCAGCCTCCAGGGCCAGAGAAATCAGCCCCAGCATTTT	CASSLQGQRNQPQHF
TRBD1	TRBV28	NA	TRBJ2-4	TGTGCCAGCAGCGAAGGGGGCTCAGCCAAAAACATTCAGTACTTC	CASSEGGSAKNIQYF
NA	TRBV7-2	NA	TRBJ2-3	TGTGCCAGCAGCTTAGAACAGAGCACAGATACGCAGTATTTT	CASSLEQSTDTQYF
TRBD1	TRBV7-8	NA	TRBJ1-1	TGTGCCAGCAGCCGCCCGGGGACAGGGGGCTCGGTCGCAACTGAAGCTTTCTTT	CASSRPGTGGSVATEAFF
NA	TRBV19	NA	TRBJ2-1	TGTGCCAGTAGTACGCGGGGTCCCCCGTACAATGAGCAGTTCTTC	CASSTRGPPYNEQFF
NA	TRBV29-1	NA	TRBJ2-3	TGCAGCGTGGGCCGGTCAGGCAGCACAGATACGCAGTATTTT	CSVGRSGSTDTQYF
NA	TRBV28	once	TRBJ1-2	TGTGCCAGCCTCGACACCTCTAACTATGGCTACACCTTC	CASLDTSNYGYTF
TRBD1	TRBV2	once	TRBJ1-1	TGTGCCAGCAGTCCCGACAGGGGAGGACGTACTGAAGCTTTCTTT	CASSPDRGGRTEAFF
NA	TRBV5-3	NA	TRBJ1-3	TGTGCCAGATCATCTCTCTCGAACAGGGTAAAGGGAAACACCATATATTTT	CARSSLSNRVKGNTIYF
NA	TRBV7-6	NA	TRBJ2-7	TGTGCCAGCAGCTCCACCCGGTGGAAAGAGGCCTACGAGCAGTACTTC	CASSSTRWKEAYEQYF
NA	TRBV28	NA	TRBJ2-7	TGTGCCAGCAGTTTATTTCCTTCAGGGGCTAGCGGTTTCTACGAGCAGTACTTC	CASSLFPSGASGFYEQYF
NA	TRBV4-1	NA	TRBJ2-2	TGCGCCAGCAGCCTTGTAGCGGAAATTGGGACCGGGGAGCTGTTTTTT	CASSLVAEIGTGELFF
TRBD2	TRBV7-2	NA	TRBJ2-2	TGTGCCAGCAGCTTAGGAGCGGGATCGAACACCGGGGAGCTGTTTTTT	CASSLGAGSNTGELFF
TRBD1	TRBV4-1	NA	TRBJ1-3	TGCGCCAGCAGCCGCCTCTTGGACAGGGGGACTGGAAACACCATATATTTT	CASSRLLDRGTGNTIYF
NA	TRBV28	NA	TRBJ1-5	TGTGCCAGCAGCCGGACAGTTAGCAATCAGCCCCAGCATTTT	CASSRTVSNQPQHF
TRBD2	TRBV6-6	once	TRBJ2-2	TGTGCCAGCAGTGGACTAGCGGGGGGCACCGGGGAGCTGTTTTTT	CASSGLAGGTGELFF
NA	TRBV12-5	NA	TRBJ1-5	TGTGCTAGTAGGGGCACAATCGGAGCCCAGCATTTT	CASRGTIGAQHF
TRBD1	TRBV13	NA	TRBJ2-7	TGTGCCAGCAGCCCCCCTGACAGGGAAGGCGAGCAGTACTTC	CASSPPDREGEQYF
TRBD1	TRBV7-2	NA	TRBJ2-7	TGTGCCAGCAGCCTCCGACAGGGAACCTACGAGCAGTACTTC	CASSLRQGTYEQYF
TRBD2	TRBV28	NA	TRBJ2-7	TGTGCCAGCAGCCTAGCGGGAAGCAACGAGCAGTACTTC	CASSLAGSNEQYF
TRBD1	TRBV6-1	NA	TRBJ1-1	TGTGCCAGCAAGACAGGGGCACCCCTAAACACTGAAGCTTTCTTT	CASKTGAPLNTEAFF